Below, 21 T cell receptor beta chains from the same sample are listed, as sequenced in a study of T cell responses to AZD1222 COVID-19 vaccine. Measured with immunoSEQ multiplex PCR; TCRdb has only the in-frame clones, and not every one. Among about 120,000 clones listed, roughly 91% were seen once. Sample: peripheral blood, taken 28 days after the second AZD1222 dose. The receptors were sampled from an adult who received the AZD1222 COVID-19 vaccine.

This sequence joins TRBV7-2 and TRBJ1-5; D call uncertain. The CDR3 extends over 14 amino acids. Germline V lookup: CDR1 SGHTA, CDR2 FQGNSA. The ends were cut back, 1 base at V and 4 bases at J, with 8 bases in the middle. CDR3 region: CASSLVGLNQPQHF. The DNA for the CDR3 is TGTGCCAGCAGCTTAGTGGGGTTAAATCAGCCCCAGCATTTT.

This clone showed up just a few times. The chain couples TRBV3-1 (or the pseudogene TRBV3-2) to TRBJ1-1, with D tentatively TRBD1 (5 bases). The CDR3 runs 13 residues. V lost 2 bases and J lost 1, with 5 bases in between. The germline CDR1 and CDR2 sequences are LGHDT and YNNKEL (reference sequence). The CDR3 DNA follows: TGTGCCAGCAGCCAACAGGGGAACACTGAAGCTTTCTTT. Translating it yields CASSQQGNTEAFF.

The chain employs TRBV5-4 and TRBJ2-5; D is possibly TRBD2 (6 bases). V gave up 4 bases and J gave up 2 bases, with 12 bases separating them. CDR1 is SGHNT, CDR2 YYREEE, per germline (reference sequence). This CDR3 comprises 14 residues. This CDR3 reads CASSPPGEQETQYF. Written as DNA, the CDR3 is TGTGCCAGCAGCCCCCCGGGAGAACAAGAGACCCAGTACTTC.

The chain carries TRBV7-2 and TRBJ2-1, with 10 bases matching TRBD2. Germline CDR1 SGHTA, CDR2 FQGNSA. J gave up 7 bases and V 1 base, and 7 bases lay outside the gene matches. The CDR3 length is 16 residues. CDR3 coding DNA: TGTGCCAGCAGCTTAGGATACAGCGGGAGGGCAAATGAGCAGTTCTTC. Amino acid sequence: CASSLGYSGRANEQFF.

The chain joins TRBV6-1 to TRBJ2-2, with 11 nucleotides matching TRBD2. J gave up 5 bases and V 2 bases, and 4 bases lay outside the gene matches. Germline V gene sequence: CDR1 MNHNS, CDR2 SASEGT. The CDR3 is 16 amino acids. CDR3 sequence (DNA): TGTGCCAGCAGTGAAACTTGGACTAGCGGGACCGGGGAGCTGTTTTTT. Protein product: CASSETWTSGTGELFF.

CDR3 amino acids: CASRGSQPQHF. The CDR3 bases are TGTGCCAGCAGGGGGAGTCAGCCCCAGCATTTT. The chain combines TRBV28 with TRBJ1-5; D is unclear. The length of the CDR3 is 11 residues. V shed 6 bases and J shed 6 bases, with 6 bases lying between them. Looked up from germline, CDR1 is MDHEN and CDR2 is SYDVKM.

CDR3 protein: CASRAGTGNRETQYF. The CDR3 DNA reads as TGTGCCAGCAGGGCCGGGACAGGGAATCGAGAGACCCAGTACTTC. The chain couples TRBV7-3 to TRBJ2-5; TRBD1 matches 9 bases. CDR1 is SGHTA and CDR2 is FQGTGA in the germline V gene. The CDR3 totals 15 residues. J lost 4 bases, V lost 6 bases, and 9 bases had no gene match. The full variable domain, with the rest looked up from reference TRBV7-3 and TRBJ2-5, is GAGVSQTPSNKVTEKGKYVELRCDPISGHTALYWYRQSLGQGPEFLIYFQGTGAADDSGLPNDRFFAVRPEGSVSTLKIQRTERGDSAVYLCASRAGTGNRETQYFGPGTRLLVL.

The genes are TRBV25-1 and TRBJ2-3; D gene uncertain. This CDR3 comprises 15 residues. Germline V gene sequence: CDR1 MGHDK, CDR2 SYGVNS. V was trimmed by 2 bases and J by 0 bases, leaving 9 bases between them. Written as DNA, the CDR3 is TGTGCCAGCAGTGAAGTCGGCGCTAGCACAGATACGCAGTATTTT. It translates to CASSEVGASTDTQYF. Drawing the rest from reference TRBV25-1 and TRBJ2-3, the complete variable domain is EADIYQTPRYLVIGTGKKITLECSQTMGHDKMYWYQQDPGMELHLIHYSYGVNSTEKGDLSSESTVSRIRTEHFPLTLESARPSHTSQYLCASSEVGASTDTQYFGPGTRLTVL.

The J gene is TRBJ1-6, the V gene TRBV6-1; TRBD1 matches at 10 bases. The CDR3 sequence is 15 residues long. The V and J ends lost 3 bases and 10 bases, in that order; junction bases with no gene match: 6. The germline V gene has CDR1 MNHNS and CDR2 SASEGT. CDR3: CASSEMGQGWSPLHF. CDR3 nucleotide sequence: TGTGCCAGCAGTGAGATGGGACAGGGGTGGTCACCCCTCCACTTT.

This rearrangement joins TRBV4-2 to TRBJ2-2; D gene ambiguous. The germline gives CDR1 LGHNA, CDR2 YNFKEQ. Trimming removed 0 bases at V and 6 bases at J, with 8 bases between. The CDR3 runs to 14 residues. The CDR3 here is CASSQDPIAGELFF. For the CDR3, the DNA is TGTGCCAGCAGCCAAGATCCGATCGCCGGGGAGCTGTTTTTT.

The rearrangement uses TRBV5-1 and TRBJ2-7, with 10 bases that match TRBD2. Germline values: CDR1 SGHRS, CDR2 YFSETQ. The CDR3 is made up of 15 amino acids. The J segment lost 0 bases and the V segment lost 2 bases, leaving 2 bases of the junction unmatched. The CDR3 DNA is TGCGCCAGCAGCTTAGGGACTAGCGCCTCCTACGAGCAGTACTTC. Encoded protein: CASSLGTSASYEQYF.

The rearrangement links TRBV4-3 to TRBJ1-3, with no clear D. The CDR3 is 15 residues long. The germline V and J ends were trimmed by 0 bases and 0 bases, with 6 bases remaining between them. Germline loops: CDR1 LGHNA, CDR2 YSLEER. The CDR3 DNA follows: TGCGCCAGCAGCCAAGACAGCTACTCTGGAAACACCATATATTTT. As protein: CASSQDSYSGNTIYF.

The chain uses TRBV11-2 and TRBJ1-2; D unresolved. Deletions cut 0 bases from V and 10 bases from J, with 18 bases between. The length of the CDR3 is 15 residues. Germline V gene sequence: CDR1 SGHAT, CDR2 FQNNGV. The CDR3 sequence: CASSLDLDPGVYYTF. The CDR3 nucleotides are TGTGCCAGCAGCTTAGATCTCGACCCGGGAGTCTACTACACCTTC.

The chain employs TRBV20-1 and TRBJ1-3; D is unresolved. The CDR3 is 11 amino acids. V lost 4 bases to trimming and J lost 8 bases, with 9 bases between them. Germline V gene lookup returns CDR1 DFQATT and CDR2 SNEGSKA (reference sequence). The CDR3 reads CSAMNRYTIYF. As DNA, the CDR3 is TGCAGTGCTATGAATCGTTACACCATATATTTT.

This clone was seen a single time. J is TRBJ2-3 and V is TRBV4-1; no reliable D call. Between the trimmed V and J ends, which lost 0 bases and 1 base, there was a span of 8 bases. Germline lookup yields CDR1 MGHRA and CDR2 YSYEKL. The CDR3 consists of 15 residues. This chain's CDR3 is CASSQDNYGTDTQYF. The CDR3 nucleotides are TGCGCCAGCAGCCAAGATAACTATGGCACAGATACGCAGTATTTT.

The rearrangement joins TRBV7-2 to TRBJ1-2; tentatively, D is TRBD1 (6 bases). The germline V and J ends were trimmed by 1 base and 3 bases, with 9 bases remaining between them. Germline V gene lookup returns CDR1 SGHTA and CDR2 FQGNSA. The CDR3 is 14 residues long. The CDR3 DNA sequence: TGTGCCAGCAGCTTAGATGGGGGGCACTATGGCTACACCTTC. Protein product: CASSLDGGHYGYTF.

This sequence joins TRBV29-1 and TRBJ1-2; D gene unclear. The CDR3 length is 16 residues. Per the germline V gene, CDR1 is SQVTM and CDR2 is ANQGSEA. V was shortened by 2 bases and J by 1 base, with 17 bases between the two germline ends. CDR3 amino acids: CSVENWADLVNYGYTF. The DNA for the CDR3 is TGCAGCGTTGAAAACTGGGCAGATCTCGTTAACTATGGCTACACCTTC.

This chain joins TRBV15 and TRBJ2-1; possible D gene TRBD2, 5 bases. Trimming removed 0 bases at V and 0 bases at J, with 12 bases between. Germline-derived CDR1 and CDR2 are LNHNV and YYDKDF (reference sequence). The CDR3 covers 17 residues. This chain's CDR3 is CATSRDIGTSSYNEQFF. Here the CDR3 DNA reads TGTGCCACCAGCAGAGATATTGGCACTAGCTCCTACAATGAGCAGTTCTTC.

This clone has just one count. This chain connects TRBV2 to TRBJ2-7; TRBD2 is a possible D gene (6 bases). Trimming cost V 8 bases and J 4 bases, with 6 bases left between them. Germline-derived CDR1 and CDR2 are SNHLY and FYNNEI. The CDR3 sequence is 10 residues long. This CDR3 is CASGGYEQYF. In nucleotides, the CDR3 is TGTGCCAGCGGGGGGTACGAGCAGTACTTC.

This CDR3 is CASSPHSGTGGQGGYTF. The CDR3 coding sequence is TGTGCCAGTAGTCCGCATTCCGGGACAGGGGGCCAGGGTGGCTACACCTTC. V and J are TRBV19 and TRBJ1-2; 12 nucleotides align to TRBD1. The CDR3 contains 17 residues. The V gene's germline CDR1 is LNHDA and CDR2 SQIVND (reference sequence). V shed 5 bases and J 7 bases; nucleotides not matched to a gene: 14.

The chain couples TRBV10-3 to TRBJ1-2; TRBD1 is a possible D gene (6 bases). Germline values: CDR1 ENHRY, CDR2 SYGVKD. With 6 bases removed from V and 6 bases from J, the gap between germline ends came to 11 bases. The CDR3 is 12 residues long. Written as DNA, the CDR3 is TGTGCCATCAGCCGGGACATCAATGGCTACACCTTC. This encodes CAISRDINGYTF.